The present TCR beta chain was sequenced within a study of blood T cell repertoires in COVID-19. The CDR3 is 14 residues long. The germline V gene encodes CDR1 MNHEY and CDR2 SMNVEV (reference sequence). The V gene end was trimmed by 9 bases and the J gene end by 6 bases; junction bases not matched to a gene: 8. Clones were sequenced by immunoSEQ multiplex PCR, and TCRdb holds only the in-frame ones, with some missing. This sample has some 240,000 clones, with 80% to 95% found just once. The receptor's source is a man in his fifties or sixties with COVID-19, enrolled during active disease. Sequenced sample: peripheral blood. V usage is TRBV27 and J usage is TRBJ2-2, with 9 nucleotides matching TRBD1. The CDR3 loop is CASRGTGKAGELFF. The CDR3 DNA is TGTGCCAGTCGCGGGACAGGGAAAGCCGGGGAGCTGTTTTTT.